This T cell receptor (beta chain) is from a study of chemoradiotherapy in HPV16-positive cancers (dated by TCRdb to between 2021 and 2024). Background for the entire study: Candidate HPV-specific T-cell clones and common TCR motifs were defined by functional T-cell assays performed on cells from a couple of HPV16-positive patients. The study asked whether T-cell immunity to the HPV oncoproteins E6 and E7 changes during chemoradiotherapy and whether this immunity affects survival. The candidate HPV-specific TCRs and motifs were then tracked in TCR repertoires from more than 85 patients with HPV-related cancers.

This clone was seen a handful of times. Its antigen specificity is not known. Base-call qualities are not available, and no considerably larger clone is one nucleotide away. Including cysteine and phenylalanine, the CDR3 has 16 amino acids. Left in the record is the CDR3 DNA by itself, 48 bases read in frame from the first base. Sequences MNHNY (CDR1) and SVGAGI (CDR2) are obtained from the germline V gene (reference sequence). Deletion took 8 bases off V and 5 bases off J, with a span of 24 bases between the germline ends. Libraries were built with the immunoSEQ multiplex PCR assay. Entries here come from immuneACCESS through TCRdb and include only in-frame sequences with V and J called. Some clones fail to appear in such tables; in the studies checked, an unresolved V gene covers under half of the shortfall, and the cause of the remainder is unknown. Counted in this sample were 9,500 to 12,000 clones; 74% of them appeared once. Approximately 35% of the sample rests with the top ten.

Repertoires were sampled multiple times during chemoradiotherapy, which allowed clonal expansion in the tumor microenvironment to be followed. Study-wide findings and limitations: Only a couple of HPV16-positive patients were used to derive the functional definition of HPV-specific T cells, and the survival association was reported for HPV16-positive patients. In HPV16-positive patients, expansion of HPV-responsive T cells during chemoradiotherapy was associated with improved recurrence-free survival. Expansion of candidate HPV-specific clones and E7-related TCR motifs was observed in the tumor microenvironment during treatment, whereas no such expansion was observed for non-HPV-specific T cells.

The rearranged chain carries TRBV6-6 and TRBJ1-2; no D segment can be confidently identified. This receptor was obtained from a human donor with HPV-associated anogenital cancer. Sampling was done from a patient who underwent chemoradiotherapy. The sequenced DNA: TGTGCCAGCCTACAAATACAGCGCTATACTGTTTATGGCTACACCTTC. Translated, it gives CASLQIQRYTVYGYTF.